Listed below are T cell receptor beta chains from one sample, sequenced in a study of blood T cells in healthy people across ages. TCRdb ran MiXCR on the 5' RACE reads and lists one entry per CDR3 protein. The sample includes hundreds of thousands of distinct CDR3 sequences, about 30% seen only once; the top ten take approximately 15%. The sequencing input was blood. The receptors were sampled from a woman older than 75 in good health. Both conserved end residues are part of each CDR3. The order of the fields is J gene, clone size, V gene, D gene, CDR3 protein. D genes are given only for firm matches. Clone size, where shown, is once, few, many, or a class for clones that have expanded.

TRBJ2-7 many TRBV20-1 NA CSARDPASSSYEQYF
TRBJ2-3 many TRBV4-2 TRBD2 CASSQTGTKSTDTQYF
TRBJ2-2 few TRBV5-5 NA CASSPRGADKGTGELFF
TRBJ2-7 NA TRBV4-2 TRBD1 CASSQDGAGQGSYEQYF
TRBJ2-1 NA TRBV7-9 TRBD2 CASTYREGAYNEQFF
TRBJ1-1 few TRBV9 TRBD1 CASSGGGTGGRNTEAFF
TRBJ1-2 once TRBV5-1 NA CASSFGYGSANYGYTF
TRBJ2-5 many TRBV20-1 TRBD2 CSARGGLARQETQYF
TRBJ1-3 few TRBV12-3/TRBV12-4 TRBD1 CASSRSGQGDTIYF
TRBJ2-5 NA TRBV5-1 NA CASSLEPSAQETQYF
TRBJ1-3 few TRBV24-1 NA CATSDRRGGSIYF
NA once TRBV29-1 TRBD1 CSVSTGVSGKNIQYF
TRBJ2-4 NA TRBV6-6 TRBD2 CASSSDLAARQQYF
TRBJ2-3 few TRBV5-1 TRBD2 CASSPITGTSGNTDAQYF
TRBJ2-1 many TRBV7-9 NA CASTVGGSPSGEQFF
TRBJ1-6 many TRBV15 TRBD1 CATSRDRVGRSPLHF
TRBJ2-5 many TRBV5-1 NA CASSLESAAIGGTQYF
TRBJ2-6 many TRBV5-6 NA CASSLSPGGGRFVSGANVLTF
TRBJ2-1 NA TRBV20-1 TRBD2 CSARIPSGGSYNEQFF
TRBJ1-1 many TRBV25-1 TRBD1 CASSESGQGTFF
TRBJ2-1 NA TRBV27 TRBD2 CASSSWTSGAYNEQFF
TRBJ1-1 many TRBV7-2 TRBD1 CASSPRQGLEAEAFF
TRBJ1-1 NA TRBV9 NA CASSPSGATEAFF
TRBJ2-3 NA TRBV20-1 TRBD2 CSARSSHTSGSWADTQYF
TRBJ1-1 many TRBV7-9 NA CASSLSWNTEAFF
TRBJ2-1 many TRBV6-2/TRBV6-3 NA CASSYDFLGSAEQFF
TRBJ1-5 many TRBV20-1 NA CSASLGGAIRQPQHF
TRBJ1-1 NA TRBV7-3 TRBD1 CASSSLDRVVDTEAFF
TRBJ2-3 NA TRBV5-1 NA CASSLEAAGLTDTQYF
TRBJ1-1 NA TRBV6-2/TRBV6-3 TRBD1 CASSYRQGVANTEAFF
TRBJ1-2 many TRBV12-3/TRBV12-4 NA CASSLTGTSGFGYTF
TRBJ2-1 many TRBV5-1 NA CASSLEVGHRIQFF
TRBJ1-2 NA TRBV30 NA CAWSVDLIGSGYTF
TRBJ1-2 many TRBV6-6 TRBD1 CASRWDRDANYGYTF
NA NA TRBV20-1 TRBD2 CSARVPLSGGPHEQYF
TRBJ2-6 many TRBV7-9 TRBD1 CASSSGQGPDSGANVLTF
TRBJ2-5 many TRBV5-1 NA CASTRMTGQETQYF
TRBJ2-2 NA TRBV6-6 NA CASRATGELFF
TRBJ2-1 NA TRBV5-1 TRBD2 CASSSGLAGGPRSYNEKFF
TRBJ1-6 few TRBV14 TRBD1 CASSQLDRRSPLHF
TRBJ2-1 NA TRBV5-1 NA CASSLAVGGPYNEQFF
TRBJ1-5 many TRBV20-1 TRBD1 CSAREGARGNQPQHF
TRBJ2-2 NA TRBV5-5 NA CASSLTGGLGGELFF
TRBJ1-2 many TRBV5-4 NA CASSLGSRVDYGYTF
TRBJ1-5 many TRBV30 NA CAWNRGQFNQPQHF
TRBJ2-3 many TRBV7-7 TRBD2 CASSRDYGDTQYF
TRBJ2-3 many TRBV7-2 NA CASSSGVAADTQYF
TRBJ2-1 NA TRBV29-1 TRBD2 CSARLAILLNEQFF
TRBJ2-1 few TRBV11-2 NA CASSLGGRVSSYNEQFF
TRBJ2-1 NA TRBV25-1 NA CASSERVGSYNEQFF
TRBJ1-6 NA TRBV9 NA CASSEQGEGSPLHF